The table lists the clone carrying this T cell receptor beta chain with a few counts. What it recognizes is unknown. The CDR3 consists of 16 residues. From germline, CDR1 is SGHTS and CDR2 YDEGEE. Losses at the gene ends were 2 bases for V and 2 bases for J; bases not matched to a gene: 9. This sample is drawn from a study of T cells after posttransplantation cyclophosphamide. TCRdb's copy holds only in-frame clones and misses some; the assay was immunoSEQ multiplex PCR. The profile covers tens of thousands of clones, with about 86% appearing a single time and 2.8% taken by the ten largest. General observations from the study: TRB overlap between skin or GI tissue T cells and blood was limited. Later post-transplant blood repertoires were often dominated by donor CD8+ memory clones.

What was sequenced was PBMCs. The chain carries TRBV5-8 and TRBJ1-1; 7 nucleotides match TRBD1. The origin of this receptor is a man between 25 and 39 years old with a blood cancer, CMV-positive, and with a related stem cell donor. CDR3 residues: CASSFEIGTANTEAFF. Written as DNA, the CDR3 is TGTGCCAGCAGCTTTGAGATTGGGACAGCTAACACTGAAGCTTTCTTT.